Below, 19 T cell receptor beta chains from the same sample are listed, as sequenced in a study of control samples from healthy donors and cancer patients. The protocol was immunoSEQ multiplex PCR, while the TCRdb copy is restricted to in-frame clones and leaves out a portion. The data show tens of thousands of clones, over 65% seen once. Material for sequencing was formalin-fixed, paraffin-embedded tissue. The receptor source for this set is a male donor with melanoma.

The chain joins TRBV3-1 (or the pseudogene TRBV3-2) to TRBJ1-6; 7 bases map to TRBD1. The V gene's germline CDR1 is LGHDT and CDR2 YNNKEL (reference sequence). Trimming removed 5 bases from V and 13 bases from J; junction bases left unmatched: 17. This CDR3 has 16 residues. CDR3 nucleotides: TGTGCCAGCAGCTCACGAACTTATACAGGGGTGGGGCCCCTCCACTTT. It yields the protein CASSSRTYTGVGPLHF.

The J gene is TRBJ2-7, the V gene TRBV4-2; 8 bases match TRBD2. Trimming took 0 bases from V and 2 from J; bases not matched to a gene: 6. This CDR3 has 16 residues. Germline V gives CDR1 LGHNA, CDR2 YNFKEQ. CDR3: CASSQDEGTSPYEQYF. The CDR3, as DNA: TGTGCCAGCAGCCAAGATGAGGGGACTAGTCCCTACGAGCAGTACTTC.

The rearrangement uses TRBV7-2 and TRBJ2-7; 8 nucleotides agree with TRBD1. Unmatched junction bases numbered 10, after V lost 4 bases and J lost 2 bases. There are 16 residues in the CDR3. The germline gives CDR1 SGHTA, CDR2 FQGNSA. The CDR3 region has the DNA TGTGCCAGCAGCTCCTCAGGGGGCCCCCCTCCCTACGAGCAGTACTTC. This gives the protein CASSSSGGPPPYEQYF.

In this sample, this clone turned up a few times. This sequence joins TRBV24-1 and TRBJ2-5, with 8 bases identical to TRBD1. The CDR3 has 15 amino acids. Germline CDR1 reads KGHDR; CDR2 reads SFDVKD. With 3 bases clipped from V and 2 bases from J, the junction kept 4 bases outside the gene matches. CDR3 region: CATSDRTGPQETQYF. The CDR3 DNA reads as TGTGCCACCAGTGATAGGACAGGGCCTCAAGAGACCCAGTACTTC.

This clone was observed a few times. The V gene is TRBV5-1, the J gene TRBJ2-1; TRBD2 agrees at 7 bases. The germline gives CDR1 SGHRS, CDR2 YFSETQ. Losses at the gene ends were 4 bases for V and 4 bases for J; bases not matched to a gene: 11. CDR3 size: 16 residues. DNA of the CDR3: TGCGCCAGCAGCCGCGGGGCGGGAGTTGGTTACAATGAGCAGTTCTTC. Protein product: CASSRGAGVGYNEQFF.

This chain uses TRBV7-9 with TRBJ1-4; 8 positions match TRBD1. The germline V gene encodes CDR1 SEHNR and CDR2 FQNEAQ (reference sequence). V lost 5 bases to trimming and J lost 8 bases; unmatched junction nucleotides: 10. This CDR3 spans 15 amino acids. The CDR3 nucleotides read TGTGCCAGCAGCCTCAAGACAGGGGCCTCCGAAAAACTGTTTTTT. Protein: CASSLKTGASEKLFF. Full variable domain (missing parts from reference TRBV7-9 and TRBJ1-4): DTGVSQNPRHKITKRGQNVTFRCDPISEHNRLYWYRQTLGQGPEFLTYFQNEAQLEKSRLLSDRFSAERPKGSFSTLEIQRTEQGDSAMYLCASSLKTGASEKLFFGSGTQLSVL.

This clone was detected ten times or more. V usage is TRBV6-6 and J usage is TRBJ2-1, with a weak D call TRBD2 (6 bases). Germline values: CDR1 MNHNY, CDR2 SVGAGI (reference sequence). The CDR3 contains 15 residues. V dropped 3 bases and J dropped 2 bases, with 11 bases sitting between them. The CDR3 DNA is TGTGCCAGCAGTTATCTGCGGGGAGCCTACAATGAGCAGTTCTTC. Protein: CASSYLRGAYNEQFF.

The chain carries TRBV5-4 and TRBJ1-2, with 8 bases aligning to TRBD1. The germline V gene encodes CDR1 SGHNT and CDR2 YYREEE (reference sequence). Losses at the gene ends were 5 bases for V and 2 bases for J; bases not matched to a gene: 5. The CDR3 is made up of 14 amino acids. The DNA of the CDR3 is TGTGCCAGCAGTTTAAACAGGGGGAACTATGGCTACACCTTC. It translates to CASSLNRGNYGYTF.

The genes are TRBV2 and TRBJ2-4, with D tentatively TRBD1 (6 bases). Looked up from germline, CDR1 is SNHLY and CDR2 is FYNNEI. The CDR3 is made up of 15 amino acids. Trimming cost V 3 bases and J 1 base, with 10 bases left between them. The CDR3 DNA reads as TGTGCCAGCAGTGATGAAGGACAGGCCAAAAACATTCAGTACTTC. It is translated as CASSDEGQAKNIQYF.

The V and J genes are TRBV24-1 and TRBJ2-5, with D uncertain. The CDR3 loop spans 14 amino acids. The V gene's germline CDR1 is KGHDR and CDR2 SFDVKD. The V end lost 1 base, the J end lost 3 bases, and 8 bases lay between the germline ends. The CDR3 DNA follows: TGTGCCACCAGTGATTTATACACCGAAGAGACCCAGTACTTC. It yields the protein CATSDLYTEETQYF.

In this sample, this clone turned up a few times. This sequence joins TRBV5-1 and TRBJ2-2, with a weak D call TRBD1 (5 bases). The CDR3 consists of 15 residues. Trimming left V 0 bases short and J 0 bases short, with 6 bases between. CDR1 is SGHRS, CDR2 YFSETQ, per germline. Written as DNA, the CDR3 is TGCGCCAGCAGCTTGGGGGGCGCGAACACCGGGGAGCTGTTTTTT. Translating it yields CASSLGGANTGELFF. Based on the CDR3 plus reference TRBV5-1 and TRBJ2-2, the full variable domain is KAGVTQTPRYLIKTRGQQVTLSCSPISGHRSVSWYQQTPGQGLQFLFEYFSETQRNKGNFPGRFSGRQFSNSRSEMNVSTLELGDSALYLCASSLGGANTGELFFGEGSRLTVL.

In its sample, this clone was seen a few times. The chain employs TRBV6-5 and TRBJ2-7; 10 nucleotides line up with TRBD1. The germline CDR1 and CDR2 sequences are MNHEY and SVGAGI. Losses at the gene ends were 0 bases for V and 6 bases for J; bases not matched to a gene: 5. This CDR3 region has 15 residues. Here the CDR3 reads CASSYSGTGVFEQYF. Here the CDR3 DNA reads TGTGCCAGCAGTTACTCGGGGACAGGGGTCTTCGAGCAGTACTTC.

This sequence joins TRBV5-1 and TRBJ2-2; 12 bases align to TRBD2. Germline values: CDR1 SGHRS, CDR2 YFSETQ. The V and J ends lost 0 bases and 7 bases, in that order; junction bases with no gene match: 10. The length of the CDR3 is 18 residues. The CDR3 region has the DNA TGCGCCAGCAGCTTGGAGATCGCTAGCGGGAGGGCCGACGGGGAGCTGTTTTTT. Its translation: CASSLEIASGRADGELFF.

This clone is labeled as medium-sized. The J gene is TRBJ2-2, the V gene TRBV19, with D maybe TRBD2 (6 bases). CDR1 and CDR2 from the germline V gene are LNHDA and SQIVND (reference sequence). V was trimmed by 5 bases and J by 5 bases, leaving 21 bases between them. The CDR3 has 17 residues. CDR3 coding DNA: TGTGCCAGTAGTCAACTATGGGGGACTCTAGGGACCGGGGAGCTGTTTTTT. Residues: CASSQLWGTLGTGELFF. The full variable domain, completed using reference TRBV19 and TRBJ2-2, is DGGITQSPKYLFRKEGQNVTLSCEQNLNHDAMYWYRQDPGQGLRLIYYSQIVNDFQKGDIAEGYSVSREKKESFPLTVTSAQKNPTAFYLCASSQLWGTLGTGELFFGEGSRLTVL.

Only a few counts were recorded for this clone. This chain joins TRBV6-6 and TRBJ2-6; no definite D call. Germline V gives CDR1 MNHNY, CDR2 SVGAGI (reference sequence). The CDR3 is 14 amino acids. The V end was cut by 6 bases, the J end by 5 bases, with 11 bases between. CDR3 loop: CASSPQLRANVLTF. CDR3 sequence (DNA): TGTGCCAGCAGCCCCCAGTTGAGGGCCAACGTCCTGACTTTC.

This chain joins TRBV6-5 and TRBJ2-7; 7 bases align to TRBD2. The CDR3 covers 14 residues. Trimming took 0 bases from V and 3 from J; bases not matched to a gene: 2. Germline lookup yields CDR1 MNHEY and CDR2 SVGAGI. The DNA of the CDR3 is TGTGCCAGCAGTTACTCGGGGGGGTTCTACGAGCAGTACTTC. Translating gives CASSYSGGFYEQYF.

The J gene is TRBJ2-7, the V gene TRBV7-9; D assignment may be TRBD1 or TRBD2 (6 bases each). The germline CDR1 and CDR2 sequences are SEHNR and FQNEAQ (reference sequence). This CDR3 contains 14 residues. Trimming left V 0 bases short and J 3 bases short, with 9 bases between. The CDR3 loop reads CASSLAGGGYEQYF. The CDR3, as DNA: TGTGCCAGCAGCTTAGCGGGGGGCGGCTACGAGCAGTACTTC.

The chain carries TRBV6-9 and TRBJ2-7; D possibly matches TRBD1 or TRBD2 (5 bases each). Germline CDR1 and CDR2: MNHGY and SVAAGI. V lost 9 bases to trimming and J lost 4 bases, with 16 bases between them. The CDR3 covers 13 residues. The CDR3 nucleotides are TGTGCCAGGGGGGACCGACTGCGATACGAGCAGTACTTC. It encodes CARGDRLRYEQYF.

This clone was seen a few times. This sequence joins TRBV2 and TRBJ2-5, with D unresolved. This CDR3 contains 14 residues. Germline CDR1 and CDR2: SNHLY and FYNNEI. V lost 3 bases, J lost 2 bases, and 10 bases lay in between. The chain's CDR3 is CASSDQQTQETQYF. The CDR3 DNA follows: TGTGCCAGCAGTGATCAACAGACACAAGAGACCCAGTACTTC.